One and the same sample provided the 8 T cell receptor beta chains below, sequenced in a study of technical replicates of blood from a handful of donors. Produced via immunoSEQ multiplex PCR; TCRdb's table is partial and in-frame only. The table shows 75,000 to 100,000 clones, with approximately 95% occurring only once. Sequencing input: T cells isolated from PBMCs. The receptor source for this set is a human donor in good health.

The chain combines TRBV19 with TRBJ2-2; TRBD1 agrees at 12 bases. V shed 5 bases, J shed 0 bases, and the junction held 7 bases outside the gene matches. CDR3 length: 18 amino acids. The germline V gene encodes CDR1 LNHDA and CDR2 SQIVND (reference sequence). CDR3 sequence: CASSGGQGADSNTGELFF. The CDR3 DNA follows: TGTGCCAGTAGTGGGGGACAGGGGGCGGACTCGAACACCGGGGAGCTGTTTTTT.

The DNA for the CDR3 is TGTGCCAGCAGTTACTACTCACCTCTTGGGCAGTACTTC. This codes for CASSYYSPLGQYF. The V call is TRBV6-5, the J call TRBJ2-7; no reliable D call. Trimming pared 1 base from V and 9 bases from J, leaving 13 bases between. The V gene's germline CDR1 is MNHEY and CDR2 SVGAGI. The CDR3 runs 13 residues.

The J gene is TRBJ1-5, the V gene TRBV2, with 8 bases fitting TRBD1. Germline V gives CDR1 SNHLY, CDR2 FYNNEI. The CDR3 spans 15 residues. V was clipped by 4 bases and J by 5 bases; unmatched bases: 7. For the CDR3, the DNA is TGTGCCAGCAGTGGAACCGGGACAGGCTATCAGCCCCAGCATTTT. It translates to CASSGTGTGYQPQHF.

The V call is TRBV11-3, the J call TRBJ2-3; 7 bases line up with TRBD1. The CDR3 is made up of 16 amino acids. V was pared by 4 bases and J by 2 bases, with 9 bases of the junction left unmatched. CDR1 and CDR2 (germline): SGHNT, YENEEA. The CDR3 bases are TGTGCCAGCAGCTCCCCCCGGACAGGACACACAGATACGCAGTATTTT. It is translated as CASSSPRTGHTDTQYF.

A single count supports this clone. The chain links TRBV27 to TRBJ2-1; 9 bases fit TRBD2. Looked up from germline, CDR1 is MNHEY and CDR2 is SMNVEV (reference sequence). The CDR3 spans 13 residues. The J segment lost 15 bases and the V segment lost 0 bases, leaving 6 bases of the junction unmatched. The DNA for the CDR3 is TGTGCCAGCAGTTTATCCAGGGGAGCGGGAGGGTTCTTC. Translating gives CASSLSRGAGGFF.

CDR3 DNA: TGTGCCAGCAGTCCACTGGGCGGGGACACCGGGGAGCTGTTTTTT. As protein: CASSPLGGDTGELFF. The chain joins TRBV7-3 to TRBJ2-2; possibly TRBD2 for D (6 bases). Germline assignment: CDR1 SGHTA and CDR2 FQGTGA. There are 15 residues in the CDR3. V was cut by 6 bases and J by 3 bases, with 14 bases left in between.

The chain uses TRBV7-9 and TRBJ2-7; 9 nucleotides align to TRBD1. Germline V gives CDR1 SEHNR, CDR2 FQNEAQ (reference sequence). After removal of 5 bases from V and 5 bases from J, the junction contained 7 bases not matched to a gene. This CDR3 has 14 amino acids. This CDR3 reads CASSDSGQGHEQYF. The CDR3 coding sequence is TGTGCCAGCAGCGACTCGGGACAGGGCCACGAGCAGTACTTC.

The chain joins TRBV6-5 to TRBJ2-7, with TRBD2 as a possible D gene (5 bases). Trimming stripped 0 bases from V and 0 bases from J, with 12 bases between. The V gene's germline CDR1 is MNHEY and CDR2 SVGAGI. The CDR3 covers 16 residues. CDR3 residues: CASSYSLGRASYEQYF. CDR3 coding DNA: TGTGCCAGCAGTTACTCGCTAGGGCGGGCCTCCTACGAGCAGTACTTC.